These 15 T cell receptor beta chains came from one sample sequenced in a study of T cell changes during pregnancy in multiple sclerosis. TCRdb's table, derived via immunoSEQ multiplex PCR, lists solely in-frame clones and lacks some. Found here are 15,000 or so clones, over 75% of them singletons; the top ten hold about 12%. Sequencing used CD8+ T cells from peripheral blood mononuclear cells, obtained after pregnancy. The receptor source for this set is a female donor in good health, enrolled as a control in a pregnancy study.

The V and J genes are TRBV11-2 and TRBJ2-7; D might be TRBD2 (5 bases). This CDR3 spans 14 amino acids. Germline CDR1 and CDR2: SGHAT and FQNNGV. Trimming cost V 7 bases and J 5 bases, with 18 bases left between them. DNA for the CDR3: TGTGCCAGCACCAAGGCCGGACTTGTTGACGAGCAGTACTTC. It encodes CASTKAGLVDEQYF. Together with reference TRBV11-2 and TRBJ2-7, the CDR3 gives the full variable domain: EAGVAQSPRYKIIEKRQSVAFWCNPISGHATLYWYQQILGQGPKLLIQFQNNGVVDDSQLPKDRFSAERLKGVDSTLKIQPAKLEDSAVYLCASTKAGLVDEQYFGPGTRLTVT.

This clone was recorded a few times. The rearrangement joins TRBV14 to TRBJ1-4; D is ambiguous. Germline CDR1 is SGHDN and CDR2 is FVKESK. This CDR3 contains 16 residues. Trimming pared 3 bases from V and 3 bases from J, leaving 14 bases between. This chain's CDR3 is CASSQIMGGANEKLFF. Written as DNA, the CDR3 is TGTGCCAGCAGCCAGATCATGGGAGGAGCTAATGAAAAACTGTTTTTT.

J is TRBJ2-2 and V is TRBV29-1, with D perhaps TRBD1 (6 bases). There are 17 residues in the CDR3. Trimming cost V 6 bases and J 3 bases, with 23 bases left between them. The V gene's germline CDR1 is SQVTM and CDR2 ANQGSEA. The CDR3 region has the DNA TGCAGCGTCCTCCTGGGGCAGGGGCTAATGGACACCGGGGAGCTGTTTTTT. It encodes CSVLLGQGLMDTGELFF.

The rearrangement links TRBV27 to TRBJ2-1, with TRBD2 matching over 9 bases. Germline trimming cut 2 bases from V and 4 bases from J; bases unmatched to any gene: 3. Germline V gene lookup returns CDR1 MNHEY and CDR2 SMNVEV (reference sequence). CDR3 size: 15 residues. CDR3 residues: CASSLRSGSYNEQFF. The CDR3 nucleotides are TGTGCCAGCAGTTTACGTAGCGGGAGTTACAATGAGCAGTTCTTC.

This chain connects TRBV7-8 to TRBJ1-5; D remains ambiguous. The germline gives CDR1 SGHVS, CDR2 FQNEAQ. CDR3 length equals 17 residues. V gave up 0 bases and J gave up 0 bases, with 12 bases separating them. DNA of the CDR3: TGTGCCAGCAGCTTAGCAGGGAGGAAATATAGCAATCAGCCCCAGCATTTT. It codes for CASSLAGRKYSNQPQHF.

The rearrangement joins TRBV30 to TRBJ2-7; perhaps TRBD2 as D (5 bases). The V and J ends lost 4 bases and 3 bases respectively, with 13 bases between them. Germline CDR1 GTSNPN, CDR2 SVGIG (reference sequence). This CDR3 has 13 residues. The CDR3 nucleotides are TGTGCCTGGAAATTCCGGGGTTACTACGAGCAGTACTTC. Encoded protein: CAWKFRGYYEQYF.

The CDR3 bases are TGCGCCAGCAGTCCAGTTTTGGGAAGCGGGGGCCCAAGCTCCTACAATGAGCAGTTCTTC. Its protein product is CASSPVLGSGGPSSYNEQFF. This chain connects TRBV10-1 to TRBJ2-1; TRBD2 agrees at 8 bases. The CDR3 spans 20 residues. V was clipped by 5 bases and J by 0 bases; unmatched bases: 18. CDR1 is WNHNN, CDR2 SYGVQD, per germline (reference sequence).

The chain combines TRBV6-5 with TRBJ2-7; no reliable D call. CDR3 size: 12 residues. The germline V gene has CDR1 MNHEY and CDR2 SVGAGI. V was shortened by 6 bases and J by 4 bases, with 10 bases between the two germline ends. CDR3 residues: CASSNTSYEQYF. As DNA, the CDR3 is TGTGCCAGCAGCAATACAAGTTACGAGCAGTACTTC.

V gene TRBV2 combines with J gene TRBJ2-7; TRBD1 agrees at 7 bases. V lost 3 bases to trimming and J lost 7 bases; unmatched junction nucleotides: 9. The CDR3 runs to 14 residues. CDR1 is SNHLY, CDR2 FYNNEI, per germline. CDR3 protein: CASSDLPGGGEQYF. As DNA, the CDR3 is TGTGCCAGCAGTGATCTCCCAGGGGGTGGGGAGCAGTACTTC.

The chain couples TRBV7-9 to TRBJ2-1; 10 bases are a match to TRBD1. V dropped 5 bases and J dropped 0; count of bases not matched to a gene: 4. The CDR3 length is 16 residues. Germline CDR1 is SEHNR and CDR2 is FQNEAQ (reference sequence). The CDR3 loop reads CASSPGTGDSYNEQFF. In DNA form, the CDR3 reads TGTGCCAGCAGCCCGGGGACAGGGGACTCCTACAATGAGCAGTTCTTC.

J is TRBJ1-6 and V is TRBV11-2, with unresolved D. Per the germline V gene, CDR1 is SGHAT and CDR2 is FQNNGV. V was cut by 4 bases and J by 8 bases, with 9 bases left in between. This CDR3 spans 13 amino acids. CDR3 in DNA: TGTGCCAGCAGCTCTGGGCCCTATTCACCCCTCCACTTT. This gives the protein CASSSGPYSPLHF.

This chain links TRBV6-1 with TRBJ1-2; 10 positions agree with TRBD1. This CDR3 contains 14 residues. Trimming took 8 bases from V and 6 from J; bases not matched to a gene: 9. Germline lookup yields CDR1 MNHNS and CDR2 SASEGT. The CDR3 DNA follows: TGTGCCAGCCCGGGTACCGGGACAGGGGATGGCTACACCTTC. Translation gives CASPGTGTGDGYTF.

The sample holds a few counts of this clone. This rearrangement joins TRBV4-1 to TRBJ2-7, with 10 bases identical to TRBD1. Trimming removed 5 bases from V and 3 bases from J; junction bases left unmatched: 10. The CDR3 length is 16 residues. Germline CDR1 reads MGHRA; CDR2 reads YSYEKL. The DNA of the CDR3 is TGCGCCAGCAGCAGTAACCCCGGGACAGGGGACTACGAGCAGTACTTC. This translates into CASSSNPGTGDYEQYF.

This chain uses TRBV11-3 with TRBJ2-1; TRBD2 matches 10 bases. Germline CDR1 SGHNT, CDR2 YENEEA. This CDR3 is 16 amino acids long. The V segment lost 2 bases and the J segment 5 bases; nucleotides outside the gene matches: 6. The CDR3 bases are TGTGCCAGCAGCTTACGCGCTAGCGGGGGAGACAATGAGCAGTTCTTC. Protein product: CASSLRASGGDNEQFF. Based on the CDR3 plus reference TRBV11-3 and TRBJ2-1, the full variable domain is EAGVVQSPRYKIIEKKQPVAFWCNPISGHNTLYWYLQNLGQGPELLIRYENEEAVDDSQLPKDRFSAERLKGVDSTLKIQPAELGDSAVYLCASSLRASGGDNEQFFGPGTRLTVL.

The chain uses TRBV18 and TRBJ1-2; tentative D call: TRBD1 (6 bases). CDR3 length equals 13 residues. Trimming took 11 bases from V and 5 from J, leaving 18 bases between them. Germline lookup yields CDR1 KGHSH and CDR2 LQKENI. The CDR3 region is CAALLIRGYGYTF. DNA for the CDR3: TGTGCCGCCCTTCTGATCAGGGGTTATGGCTACACCTTC.